This T cell receptor (beta chain) came from a study of blood T cell repertoires in COVID-19. The sample holds one count of this clone. TCRdb's table, derived via immunoSEQ multiplex PCR, lists solely in-frame clones and lacks some. This table has about 150,000 clones, roughly 90% appearing once. This CDR3 has 15 residues. The junction had 11 bases not matched to a gene; V was cut back by 6 bases and J by 5 bases. The germline CDR1 and CDR2 sequences are SGHTA and FQGNSA. This TCR was sampled from a human donor in a cohort sampled during active COVID-19. V and J are TRBV7-2 and TRBJ2-5, with 8 bases aligning to TRBD2. Material for sequencing was peripheral blood. The CDR3 DNA reads as TGTGCCAGCAGGTCGACCGGGGGGGCGATGGAGACCCAGTACTTC. Encoded protein: CASRSTGGAMETQYF.